These 26 T cell receptor beta chains came from one sample sequenced in a study of cytomegalovirus exposure and HLA in healthy donors. The primer mix had 60 Vbeta and 13 Jbeta primers. Generated by immunoSEQ multiplex PCR, the TCRdb table keeps only in-frame clones and is missing some. The repertoire holds about 140,000 clones, with around four fifths as singletons. The sample comprised PBMCs. The receptors stem from a male donor in good health and CMV-seropositive.

The chain combines TRBV7-9 with TRBJ2-3; 13 positions agree with TRBD2. Trimming cost V 5 bases and J 1 base; bases outside gene matches: 6. The CDR3 sequence is 17 residues long. Per the germline V gene, CDR1 is SEHNR and CDR2 is FQNEAQ (reference sequence). The CDR3 is CASSRTSGGAGTDTQYF. In DNA, the CDR3 is TGTGCCAGCAGCCGAACTAGCGGGGGGGCCGGCACAGATACGCAGTATTTT.

This clone appeared a single time. CDR3 protein: CASSPGLAGVIWETQYF. The CDR3 DNA follows: TGTGCCAGCAGCCCGGGACTAGCGGGAGTAATCTGGGAGACCCAGTACTTC. This chain connects TRBV7-9 to TRBJ2-5; 14 bases match TRBD2. CDR3 length: 17 amino acids. V was clipped by 5 bases and J by 5 bases; unmatched bases: 10. Germline lookup yields CDR1 SEHNR and CDR2 FQNEAQ (reference sequence).

The chain is built from TRBV7-9 and TRBJ1-3; D gene ambiguous. Germline V lookup: CDR1 SEHNR, CDR2 FQNEAQ (reference sequence). V was pared by 2 bases and J by 0 bases, with 8 bases between. CDR3 length: 15 residues. In DNA form, the CDR3 reads TGTGCCAGCAGCTTATATGGCGGCTCTGGAAACACCATATATTTT. This sequence encodes CASSLYGGSGNTIYF.

The V gene is TRBV4-1, the J gene TRBJ1-5, with 10 nucleotides matching TRBD1. CDR3 size: 17 residues. The germline V gene encodes CDR1 MGHRA and CDR2 YSYEKL. Trimming removed 1 base from V and 0 bases from J; junction bases left unmatched: 3. In nucleotides, the CDR3 is TGCGCCAGCAGCCAAGCGGACAGGGGGTTTAGCAATCAGCCCCAGCATTTT. Residues: CASSQADRGFSNQPQHF.

The gene calls are TRBV6-5 and TRBJ1-5; D remains unclear. CDR1 and CDR2 from the germline V gene are MNHEY and SVGAGI. The V end was cut by 5 bases, the J end by 2 bases, with 10 bases between. This CDR3 has 14 residues. The CDR3 loop is CASSDNMGNQPQHF. The CDR3, as DNA: TGTGCCAGCAGTGACAACATGGGCAATCAGCCCCAGCATTTT.

The gene calls are TRBV6-5 and TRBJ1-4; unclear D gene. The V gene's germline CDR1 is MNHEY and CDR2 SVGAGI. Trimming shortened V by 7 bases and J by 8 bases, and 20 bases separated the two germline ends. This CDR3 spans 15 amino acids. CDR3 DNA: TGTGCCAGCACCGAAGTGTTGGGGAGGGAGGAAAAACTGTTTTTT. Protein: CASTEVLGREEKLFF.

This clone has a handful of counts. The chain carries TRBV9 and TRBJ2-5; TRBD1 aligns across 12 bases. The DNA end lines up better with TRBJ2-7; the J call may be wrong. The CDR3 runs to 15 residues. Germline loops: CDR1 SGDLS, CDR2 YYNGEE. CDR3 coding DNA: TGTGCCAGCAGCGTTGGGACAGGGGGCCCCTACGAGCAGTACTTC. Translating it yields CASSVGTGGPYEQYF.

The chain recombines TRBV13 with TRBJ2-1; 8 bases align to TRBD2. The CDR3 loop spans 15 amino acids. Germline V gene sequence: CDR1 PRHDT, CDR2 FYEKMQ (reference sequence). Unmatched junction bases numbered 9, after V lost 5 bases and J lost 6 bases. The CDR3 sequence: CASSARGGRGNEQFF. The CDR3 nucleotides read TGTGCCAGCAGCGCCCGGGGGGGGAGAGGCAATGAGCAGTTCTTC.

The rearrangement joins TRBV4-1 to TRBJ2-5; the match to TRBD2 covers 8 bases. The J call could be wrong; TRBJ2-7 is a better fit for the DNA end. Germline CDR1 and CDR2: MGHRA and YSYEKL. CDR3 length equals 16 residues. The CDR3 DNA reads as TGCGCCAGCAGTCCCGGGGGGGAGATAAACTCCTACGAGCAGTACTTC. The encoded protein is CASSPGGEINSYEQYF.

The gene calls are TRBV2 and TRBJ2-1; weak D call: TRBD2 (6 bases). The CDR3 is 14 amino acids. Germline CDR1 SNHLY, CDR2 FYNNEI. Trimming took 2 bases from V and 9 from J, leaving 14 bases between them. In DNA form, the CDR3 reads TGTGCCAGCAGTGAATCCGGGAGCCTCAGTGAGCAGTTCTTC. Translation: CASSESGSLSEQFF.

V gene TRBV5-1 combines with J gene TRBJ1-2; 7 bases line up with TRBD1. From germline, CDR1 is SGHRS and CDR2 YFSETQ. The V gene end was trimmed by 4 bases and the J gene end by 8 bases; junction bases not matched to a gene: 11. This CDR3 is 14 amino acids long. The CDR3 DNA reads as TGCGCCAGCAGCGCTGCACAGGGGTTTAGCGGCTACACCTTC. Translation: CASSAAQGFSGYTF.

This chain joins TRBV18 and TRBJ2-7, with TRBD2 identical over 7 bases. With V trimmed by 3 bases and J by 0 bases, 2 bases remained unmatched. Germline CDR1 KGHSH, CDR2 LQKENI. This CDR3 has 14 residues. The CDR3 region has the DNA TGTGCCAGCTCACCTGCGGGGGACTCCTACGAGCAGTACTTC. It yields the protein CASSPAGDSYEQYF. Looking up the rest from reference TRBV18 and TRBJ2-7 gives the full variable domain: NAGVMQNPRHLVRRRGQEARLRCSPMKGHSHVYWYRQLPEEGLKFMVYLQKENIIDESGMPKERFSAEFPKEGPSILRIQQVVRGDSAAYFCASSPAGDSYEQYFGPGTRLTVT.

This rearrangement joins TRBV27 to TRBJ2-1, with TRBD2 matching over 9 bases. There are 16 residues in the CDR3. Germline loops: CDR1 MNHEY, CDR2 SMNVEV (reference sequence). The junction had 9 bases not matched to a gene; V was cut back by 5 bases and J by 4 bases. The CDR3 loop is CASSRIAGVSYNEQFF. CDR3 bases: TGTGCCAGCAGTAGAATAGCGGGGGTGTCTTACAATGAGCAGTTCTTC.

CDR3 bases: TGTGCCAGCAGCCTCCAGACAGGGGGCAGTGGTTCTGGAAACACCATATATTTT. Amino acid sequence: CASSLQTGGSGSGNTIYF. The V gene is TRBV9, the J gene TRBJ1-3; 10 bases match TRBD1. J gave up 1 base and V 4 bases, and 11 bases lay outside the gene matches. In germline, CDR1 is SGDLS, CDR2 YYNGEE. The CDR3 length is 18 residues.

The chain has TRBV25-1 and TRBJ2-3; TRBD1 matches at 10 bases. CDR3 length: 17 residues. Germline CDR1 reads MGHDK; CDR2 reads SYGVNS. V gave up 3 bases and J gave up 3 bases; unmatched junction bases: 9. The CDR3 reads CASSDPRGTGATDTQYF. CDR3 DNA sequence: TGTGCCAGCAGTGACCCCAGGGGGACAGGGGCAACAGATACGCAGTATTTT.

The CDR3 spells CASSTQPPGLAGGIYEQYF. In DNA form, the CDR3 reads TGCGCCAGCAGCACACAACCCCCGGGACTAGCGGGAGGGATATACGAGCAGTACTTC. This chain connects TRBV5-1 to TRBJ2-7; 16 bases line up with TRBD2. Looked up from germline, CDR1 is SGHRS and CDR2 is YFSETQ. V lost 4 bases, J lost 4 bases, and 14 bases stayed unmatched. The CDR3 has 19 amino acids.

The chain has TRBV9 and TRBJ2-3; 7 nucleotides line up with TRBD2. This CDR3 region has 14 residues. The trim removed 0 bases at V and 4 bases at J, leaving 2 bases unmatched. The germline CDR1 and CDR2 sequences are SGDLS and YYNGEE. Here the CDR3 DNA reads TGTGCCAGCAGCGTAGGGACTAGACCAGATACGCAGTATTTT. Protein: CASSVGTRPDTQYF.

V gene TRBV9 combines with J gene TRBJ2-3; D might be TRBD1 (6 bases). CDR1 is SGDLS, CDR2 YYNGEE, per germline. This CDR3 spans 15 amino acids. V lost 6 bases and J lost 9, with 23 bases in between. The CDR3 protein is CASTQTSAGTPTQYF. The CDR3, as DNA: TGTGCCAGCACCCAAACTTCAGCAGGGACACCGACGCAGTATTTT.

V usage is TRBV19 and J usage is TRBJ2-7, with TRBD2 as a possible D gene (5 bases). This CDR3 contains 15 residues. Germline V gives CDR1 LNHDA, CDR2 SQIVND (reference sequence). Trimming took off 3 bases at V and 2 bases at J, with 14 bases between the two ends. The CDR3 DNA sequence: TGTGCCAGTAGTATCGGATCCGGGGTAACCTACGAGCAGTACTTC. Translation: CASSIGSGVTYEQYF.

The table lists this clone with a count of one. The chain carries TRBV4-1 and TRBJ2-2; D is unresolved. Germline CDR1 MGHRA, CDR2 YSYEKL. V lost 3 bases, J lost 1 base, and 9 bases lay in between. The CDR3 runs 15 residues. The CDR3 nucleotides read TGCGCCAGCAGCCATCTTACTGGGAACACCGGGGAGCTGTTTTTT. The encoded protein is CASSHLTGNTGELFF.

The chain couples TRBV5-1 to TRBJ2-3; 11 bases map to TRBD2. Germline V CDR1 and CDR2: SGHRS, YFSETQ. The CDR3 spans 16 residues. The J segment lost 4 bases and the V segment lost 4 bases, leaving 8 bases of the junction unmatched. DNA of the CDR3: TGCGCCAGCAGCGCTAATAGCGGGGGGGCATCAGATACGCAGTATTTT. Translating it yields CASSANSGGASDTQYF.

The sample holds a few counts of this clone. This chain connects TRBV2 to TRBJ2-2; D possibly corresponds to TRBD1 (6 bases). Germline V lookup: CDR1 SNHLY, CDR2 FYNNEI. The CDR3 extends over 15 amino acids. The V gene lost 3 bases and the J gene lost 6 bases, with 14 bases spanning the gap. The CDR3 nucleotides read TGTGCCAGCAGTGAGCAGGGGATTCGGGCCGGGGAGCTGTTTTTT. Translation: CASSEQGIRAGELFF.

This clone was seen only a few times. Other DNA sequences in the same sample also yield this CDR3. This chain joins TRBV4-1 and TRBJ1-6, with a weak D call TRBD1 (5 bases). V lost 1 base and J 6 bases, leaving 7 bases between the germline ends. The CDR3 sequence is 14 residues long. Germline lookup yields CDR1 MGHRA and CDR2 YSYEKL. This CDR3 reads CASSQGQGNSPLHF. In DNA form, the CDR3 reads TGCGCCAGCAGCCAAGGGCAGGGTAATTCACCCCTCCACTTT.

Comments on this clone: Additional DNA sequences in this sample encode the identical CDR3. J is TRBJ1-1 and V is TRBV9; D remains unclear. The CDR3 length is 13 residues. Germline V gene lookup returns CDR1 SGDLS and CDR2 YYNGEE. V gave up 0 bases and J gave up 3 bases, with 6 bases separating them. Here the CDR3 reads CASSVGGDTEAFF. For the CDR3, the DNA is TGTGCCAGCAGCGTAGGTGGAGACACTGAAGCTTTCTTT. Using reference TRBV9 and TRBJ1-1 for the parts outside the CDR3, the full variable domain is DSGVTQTPKHLITATGQRVTLRCSPRSGDLSVYWYQQSLDQGLQFLIQYYNGEERAKGNILERFSAQQFPDLHSELNLSSLELGDSALYFCASSVGGDTEAFFGQGTRLTVV.

This chain uses TRBV13 with TRBJ2-5, with 10 bases fitting TRBD2. CDR3 length equals 16 residues. Germline V gives CDR1 PRHDT, CDR2 FYEKMQ (reference sequence). V dropped 5 bases and J dropped 0; count of bases not matched to a gene: 6. This CDR3 reads CASSATSGEDQETQYF. CDR3 nucleotides: TGTGCCAGCAGCGCAACTAGCGGGGAGGACCAAGAGACCCAGTACTTC.

V and J are TRBV9 and TRBJ2-1; 9 bases match TRBD2. Trimming took 3 bases from V and 2 from J; bases not matched to a gene: 6. The germline CDR1 and CDR2 sequences are SGDLS and YYNGEE. The CDR3 runs 16 residues. CDR3 region: CASSAQIAGAYNEQFF. Here the CDR3 DNA reads TGTGCCAGCAGCGCCCAGATAGCGGGAGCCTACAATGAGCAGTTCTTC.